The 16 T cell receptor beta chains below were found in one sample sequenced in a study of graft-versus-host responses after intestinal transplantation. Using immunoSEQ multiplex PCR, the repertoire was profiled, and TCRdb retains in-frame clones only, with some absent. This sample carries approximately 7,600 clones, about a third of them seen once, and the ten largest clones take 5.7%. The starting material was alloreactive CD4+ T cells from a mixed lymphocyte reaction culture, obtained before intestinal transplant. Noted subset: CFSE-low proliferating T cells sorted from roughly 6-day pre-transplant mixed lymphocyte reaction (GvH or HvG direction). The receptors originated from a human patient who received an intestinal transplant.

In this sample, this clone is medium-sized. The DNA of the CDR3 is TGTGCCAGCAGTGCGACAGGGTCCCCCGGGGAGCTGTTTTTT. Translating gives CASSATGSPGELFF. The chain employs TRBV27 and TRBJ2-2; 7 bases fit TRBD1. The V gene's germline CDR1 is MNHEY and CDR2 SMNVEV (reference sequence). This CDR3 is 14 amino acids long. V shed 5 bases, J shed 6 bases, and the junction held 6 bases outside the gene matches.

The J gene is TRBJ1-4, the V gene TRBV4-1; D is possibly TRBD1 (5 bases). V lost 5 bases, J lost 2 bases, and 15 bases lay in between. CDR3 length: 16 amino acids. Looked up from germline, CDR1 is MGHRA and CDR2 is YSYEKL. CDR3 nucleotide sequence: TGCGCCAGCAGCACCCTGGGCAGGGCCACTAATGAAAAACTGTTTTTT. Its translation: CASSTLGRATNEKLFF.

The gene calls are TRBV7-8 and TRBJ2-7; D might be TRBD1 (6 bases). The CDR3 is made up of 16 amino acids. Germline CDR1 and CDR2: SGHVS and FQNEAQ. Trimming took off 5 bases at V and 2 bases at J, with 19 bases between the two ends. The CDR3 DNA is TGTGCCAGCAGCCGCCCTCGGACAGTAGAGACCTACGAGCAGTACTTC. Translation gives CASSRPRTVETYEQYF. The full variable domain, rest sourced from reference TRBV7-8 and TRBJ2-7, is GAGVSQSPRYKVAKRGQDVALRCDPISGHVSLFWYQQALGQGPEFLTYFQNEAQLDKSGLPSDRFFAERPEGSVSTLKIQRTQQEDSAVYLCASSRPRTVETYEQYFGPGTRLTVT.

The V and J genes are TRBV6-1 and TRBJ2-3; a weak D match, TRBD2 (6 bases). V gave up 6 bases and J gave up 1 base, with 14 bases separating them. Germline assignment: CDR1 MNHNS and CDR2 SASEGT. This CDR3 spans 15 amino acids. The CDR3 sequence: CASSLSPGGTDTQYF. The CDR3 DNA reads TGTGCCAGCAGCCTTTCCCCGGGGGGCACAGATACGCAGTATTTT.

The genes are TRBV6-1 and TRBJ2-1, with 10 bases aligning to TRBD2. Germline V lookup: CDR1 MNHNS, CDR2 SASEGT. The ends lost 6 bases at V and 3 bases at J; junction bases unmatched: 5. The CDR3 sequence is 15 residues long. The CDR3 DNA follows: TGTGCCAGCAGGAACACTAGCGGGATCTACAATGAGCAGTTCTTC. Its protein product is CASRNTSGIYNEQFF.

This clone occurred a few times. The CDR3 here is CASSLGTDRVTHTEAFF. Here the CDR3 DNA reads TGCGCCAGCAGCTTGGGGACGGACAGAGTGACACACACTGAAGCTTTCTTT. The gene calls are TRBV5-1 and TRBJ1-1; D may be TRBD1 (6 bases). This CDR3 is 17 amino acids long. The V gene's germline CDR1 is SGHRS and CDR2 YFSETQ. The germline V and J ends were trimmed by 0 bases and 3 bases, with 18 bases remaining between them.

This chain joins TRBV5-6 and TRBJ2-5; D might be TRBD2 (5 bases). This CDR3 contains 14 residues. The germline CDR1 and CDR2 sequences are SGHDT and YYEEEE. Trimming left V 0 bases short and J 5 bases short, with 11 bases between. The CDR3 nucleotides are TGTGCCAGCAGCTTGGCCGGGGTTGGGGAGACCCAGTACTTC. This sequence encodes CASSLAGVGETQYF.

V and J are TRBV4-2 and TRBJ1-1; 8 bases line up with TRBD1. Germline V lookup: CDR1 LGHNA, CDR2 YNFKEQ. The CDR3 is 15 amino acids. The junction had 7 bases not matched to a gene; V was cut back by 4 bases and J by 3 bases. Here the CDR3 reads CASSLMDRVDTEAFF. The CDR3 DNA reads as TGTGCCAGCAGCCTTATGGACAGGGTAGACACTGAAGCTTTCTTT.

The V gene is TRBV7-9, the J gene TRBJ2-1; 12 nucleotides line up with TRBD2. CDR1 SEHNR and CDR2 FQNEAQ come from the germline V gene (reference sequence). V dropped 6 bases and J dropped 7; count of bases not matched to a gene: 4. This CDR3 has 14 amino acids. The CDR3, as DNA: TGTGCCAGCAGTCGGACTAGCGGGGTTAATGAGCAGTTCTTC. Amino acids: CASSRTSGVNEQFF.

CDR3 loop: CASSLGLGSYEQYF. In DNA form, the CDR3 reads TGCGCCAGCAGCTTGGGACTAGGGTCGTACGAGCAGTACTTC. The chain carries TRBV5-1 and TRBJ2-7; D possibly corresponds to TRBD2 (6 bases). The length of the CDR3 is 14 residues. The germline gives CDR1 SGHRS, CDR2 YFSETQ. V gave up 0 bases and J gave up 4 bases, with 11 bases separating them.

In this sample, this clone turned up a few times. The V call is TRBV7-8, the J call TRBJ2-1; D may be TRBD2 (5 bases). CDR3 length equals 15 residues. V was clipped by 5 bases and J by 4 bases, with 15 bases between them. In germline, CDR1 is SGHVS, CDR2 FQNEAQ. The CDR3 loop reads CASSPAVWEYNEQFF. CDR3 in DNA: TGTGCCAGCAGCCCTGCCGTGTGGGAGTACAATGAGCAGTTCTTC.

This clone was observed a few times. Other DNA sequences in this sample translate to the same CDR3. The chain combines TRBV6-4 with TRBJ2-1; D gene uncertain. The CDR3 extends over 15 amino acids. Trimming stripped 0 bases from V and 0 bases from J, with 6 bases between. Germline V lookup: CDR1 MRHNA, CDR2 SNTAGT. The CDR3 reads CASSDSGSSYNEQFF. The CDR3 nucleotides read TGTGCCAGCAGTGACTCTGGCAGCTCCTACAATGAGCAGTTCTTC.

The chain joins TRBV6-6 to TRBJ2-7, with a possible D match to TRBD1 (5 bases). The CDR3 runs 13 residues. The germline gives CDR1 MNHNY, CDR2 SVGAGI (reference sequence). V lost 6 bases to trimming and J lost 4 bases, with 13 bases between them. CDR3 loop: CASRSQGRYEQYF. DNA of the CDR3: TGTGCCAGCAGATCCCAGGGAAGGTACGAGCAGTACTTC.

The chain joins TRBV15 to TRBJ1-5; D possibly corresponds to TRBD1 (6 bases). V lost 0 bases, J lost 4 bases, and 13 bases lay in between. The CDR3 is made up of 16 amino acids. Germline CDR1 reads LNHNV; CDR2 reads YYDKDF (reference sequence). The CDR3 spells CATSRDRQVWNQPQHF. As DNA, the CDR3 is TGTGCCACCAGCAGAGATCGACAGGTATGGAATCAGCCCCAGCATTTT.

This chain links TRBV4-1 with TRBJ2-1; D ambiguous. Looked up from germline, CDR1 is MGHRA and CDR2 is YSYEKL. The length of the CDR3 is 14 residues. Trimming left V 4 bases short and J 6 bases short, with 13 bases between. CDR3 in amino acids: CASSLPDSINEQFF. The DNA for the CDR3 is TGCGCCAGCAGCCTCCCCGACTCGATCAATGAGCAGTTCTTC.

This clone was recorded a few times. This chain links TRBV6-6 with TRBJ1-5, with 8 bases lining up with TRBD1. The CDR3 has 14 residues. V lost 6 bases, J lost 5 bases, and 6 bases stayed unmatched. CDR1 is MNHNY and CDR2 is SVGAGI in the germline V gene (reference sequence). The CDR3 DNA is TGTGCCAGCAGGTTGGGACAGGACCATCAGCCCCAGCATTTT. This gives the protein CASRLGQDHQPQHF.